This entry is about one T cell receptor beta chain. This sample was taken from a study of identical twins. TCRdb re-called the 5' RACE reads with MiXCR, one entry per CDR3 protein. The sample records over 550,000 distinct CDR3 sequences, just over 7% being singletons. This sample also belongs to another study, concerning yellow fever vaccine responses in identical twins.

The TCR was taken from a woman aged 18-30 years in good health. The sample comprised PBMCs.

CDR3 in amino acids: CSVRDTGMFSGELFF. In nucleotides, the CDR3 is TGCAGCGTACGGGATACAGGGATGTTTTCCGGGGAGCTGTTTTTT. V and J are TRBV29-1 and TRBJ2-2; the D gene is possibly TRBD1 (6 bases). This CDR3 region has 15 residues. Germline lookup yields CDR1 SQVTM and CDR2 ANQGSEA. Trimming shortened V by 6 bases and J by 6 bases, and 20 bases separated the two germline ends.